Included here is one T cell receptor (beta chain) sequence, with context. The antigen is undetermined. The PCR was carried out with 60 Vbeta primers and 13 Jbeta primers. Generated by immunoSEQ multiplex PCR, the TCRdb table keeps only in-frame clones and is missing some. Among roughly 150,000 clones listed, 70% to 85% were seen once. This CDR3 comprises 14 residues. Looked up from germline, CDR1 is LNHDA and CDR2 is SQIVND (reference sequence). The V and J ends lost 3 bases and 2 bases respectively, with 11 bases between them. The data were taken from a study of cytomegalovirus exposure and HLA in healthy donors. Study results and caveats: Being indistinguishable, some V segments were excluded, TRBV6-2 and TRBV6-3 among them.

The sequenced sample consisted of PBMCs. This rearrangement joins TRBV19 to TRBJ2-7; D possibly corresponds to TRBD1 (5 bases). The origin of this receptor is a male donor in good health and CMV-seronegative. The CDR3 is CASSIGRQPYEQYF. CDR3 DNA: TGTGCCAGTAGTATCGGAAGACAGCCCTACGAGCAGTACTTC.